This T cell receptor (beta chain) was sequenced during a study of T-cell reconstitution after alpha-beta-depleted transplantation in children. Unique molecular identifiers were used to barcode this TCRbeta library. TCRdb itself ran the PCR reads through MiXCR, one entry per CDR3 protein. The repertoire consists of about 500,000 distinct CDR3 sequences, with approximately 30% occurring once and the leading ten covering approximately 2.3%. With 6 bases removed from V and 3 bases from J, the gap between germline ends came to 12 bases. This CDR3 comprises 13 residues. Germline V gene lookup returns CDR1 DFQATT and CDR2 SNEGSKA (reference sequence).

Sequenced material: PBMCs from the stem cell graft donor, taken from the stem cell graft. The receptor comes from a human donor who donated a stem cell graft to a child with aplastic anemia. The rearrangement joins TRBV20-1 to TRBJ1-5; the D gene is possibly TRBD1 (5 bases). The CDR3 is CSAGGRANQPQHF. As DNA, the CDR3 is TGCAGTGCGGGTGGCAGGGCCAATCAGCCCCAGCATTTT.